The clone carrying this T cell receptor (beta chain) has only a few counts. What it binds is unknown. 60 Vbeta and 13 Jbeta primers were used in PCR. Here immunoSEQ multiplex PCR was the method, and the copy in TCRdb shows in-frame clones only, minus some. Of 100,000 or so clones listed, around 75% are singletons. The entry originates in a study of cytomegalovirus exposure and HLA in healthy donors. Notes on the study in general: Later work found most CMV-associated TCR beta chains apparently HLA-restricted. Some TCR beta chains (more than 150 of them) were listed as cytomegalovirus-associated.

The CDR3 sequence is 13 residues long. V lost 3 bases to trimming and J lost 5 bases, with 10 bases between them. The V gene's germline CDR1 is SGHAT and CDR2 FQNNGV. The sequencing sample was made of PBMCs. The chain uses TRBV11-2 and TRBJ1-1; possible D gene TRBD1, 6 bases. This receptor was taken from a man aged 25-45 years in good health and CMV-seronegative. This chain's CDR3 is CASSLAGVTEAFF. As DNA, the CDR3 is TGTGCCAGCAGCTTGGCAGGGGTAACTGAAGCTTTCTTT.